The next 4 T cell receptor beta chains were all read from a single sample in a study of cytomegalovirus exposure and HLA in healthy donors. Researchers ran the PCR with 60 Vbeta and 13 Jbeta primers. Sequenced by immunoSEQ multiplex PCR; TCRdb stores in-frame clones only, minus some. The repertoire holds around 120,000 clones, with roughly 86% as singletons. The source material was PBMCs. The receptors originated from a young man in good health and CMV-seronegative.

This chain uses TRBV29-1 with TRBJ2-3, with 7 bases lining up with TRBD2. Germline V gene lookup returns CDR1 SQVTM and CDR2 ANQGSEA. V trimming: 8 bases; J trimming: 1 base; junction bases outside the gene matches: 3. The CDR3 runs 12 residues. The CDR3 protein is CSSGGGTDTQYF. The CDR3 DNA sequence: TGCAGCTCGGGGGGAGGCACAGATACGCAGTATTTT.

The J gene is TRBJ2-5, the V gene TRBV7-9, with 9 positions matching TRBD1. V was pared by 2 bases and J by 4 bases, with 5 bases of the junction left unmatched. This CDR3 region has 15 residues. Looked up from germline, CDR1 is SEHNR and CDR2 is FQNEAQ (reference sequence). The CDR3 nucleotides read TGTGCCAGCAGCTTATTCGTGGGACAGGGAGAGACCCAGTACTTC. Residues: CASSLFVGQGETQYF.

This chain joins TRBV2 and TRBJ1-4; D remains ambiguous. The length of the CDR3 is 16 residues. The germline gives CDR1 SNHLY, CDR2 FYNNEI. Trimming cost V 2 bases and J 7 bases, with 17 bases left between them. The CDR3 sequence is CASSENPLGGSEKLFF. DNA of the CDR3: TGTGCCAGCAGTGAAAACCCCCTTGGCGGGTCTGAAAAACTGTTTTTT.

The chain has TRBV11-2 and TRBJ1-2; 7 bases map to TRBD1. Germline CDR1 and CDR2: SGHAT and FQNNGV. The length of the CDR3 is 17 residues. V shed 4 bases and J 2 bases; nucleotides not matched to a gene: 13. The DNA for the CDR3 is TGTGCCAGCAGCTCCGTGAAGAAGGACAGGACCAACTATGGCTACACCTTC. It translates to CASSSVKKDRTNYGYTF.